This TCR beta chain was recovered during a study of T-cell memory formation after mild COVID-19. Trimming removed 1 base from V and 5 bases from J, with 8 bases in between. The CDR3 consists of 13 residues. Germline assignment: CDR1 SEHNR and CDR2 FQNEAQ (reference sequence). TCR alpha and TCR beta cDNA libraries with sample barcodes and UMIs came from 5'RACE using constant-segment primers. TCRdb passed the 5' RACE reads through MiXCR, listing each CDR3 protein once. This sample has approximately 100,000 distinct CDR3 sequences, with nearly 25% found just once. This clonotype has just a few counts. Its target is not known. General observations from the study: Second-wave clones with a day 37 peak had unconfirmed SARS-CoV-2 specificity. Shrinking CD4+ clones resided mostly in CM and EM, and CD8+ ones in EMRA. Pre-infection memory contained some responding clones, which suggested that cross-reactive memory had joined.

The sequencing input was PBMCs or a T cell subset sorted from them (not recorded which). The chain is built from TRBV7-9 and TRBJ1-1; D is uncertain. The receptor comes from a man between 18 and 29 years old who had mild COVID-19 (a few samples of this study predate the infection). Cell type and time point are not known. For the CDR3, the DNA is TGTGCCAGCAGCTTAGAAGATACGACTGAAGCTTTCTTT. It codes for CASSLEDTTEAFF.